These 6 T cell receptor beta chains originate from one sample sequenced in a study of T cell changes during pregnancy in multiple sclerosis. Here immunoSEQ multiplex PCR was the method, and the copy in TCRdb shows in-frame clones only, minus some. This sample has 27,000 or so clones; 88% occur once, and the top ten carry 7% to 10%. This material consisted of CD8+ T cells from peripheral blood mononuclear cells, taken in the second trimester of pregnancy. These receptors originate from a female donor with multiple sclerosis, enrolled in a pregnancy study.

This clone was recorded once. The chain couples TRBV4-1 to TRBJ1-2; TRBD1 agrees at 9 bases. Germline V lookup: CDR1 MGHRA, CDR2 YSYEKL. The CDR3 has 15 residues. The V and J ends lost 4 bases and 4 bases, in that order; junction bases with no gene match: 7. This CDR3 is CASSPGQGPGYGYTF. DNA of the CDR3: TGCGCCAGCAGCCCGGGACAGGGCCCGGGCTATGGCTACACCTTC.

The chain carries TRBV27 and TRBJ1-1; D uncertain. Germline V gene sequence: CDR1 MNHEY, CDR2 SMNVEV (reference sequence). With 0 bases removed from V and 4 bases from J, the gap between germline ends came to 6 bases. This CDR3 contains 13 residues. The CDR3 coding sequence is TGTGCCAGCAGTTTATCGCGAGGCACTGAAGCTTTCTTT. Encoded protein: CASSLSRGTEAFF.

The CDR3 DNA reads TGTGCCATCGGTCAGGGACTTGGGTACGAGCAGTACTTC. Translating it yields CAIGQGLGYEQYF. This rearrangement joins TRBV10-3 to TRBJ2-7; tentatively, D is TRBD2 (6 bases). The CDR3 has 13 residues. Trimming cost V 8 bases and J 4 bases, with 15 bases left between them. Germline V lookup: CDR1 ENHRY, CDR2 SYGVKD.

CDR3 nucleotides: TGCGCCAGCAGCCATGGGCAGACTGAAGCTTTCTTT. Protein sequence: CASSHGQTEAFF. This sequence joins TRBV4-3 and TRBJ1-1; D not certain. CDR3 size: 12 residues. V lost 3 bases and J 5 bases, leaving 7 bases between the germline ends. In germline, CDR1 is LGHNA, CDR2 YSLEER.

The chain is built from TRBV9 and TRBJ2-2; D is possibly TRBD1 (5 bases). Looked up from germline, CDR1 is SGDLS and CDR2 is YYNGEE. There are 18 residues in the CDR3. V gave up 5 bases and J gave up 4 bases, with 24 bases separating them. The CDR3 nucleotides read TGTGCCAGCAGAAAAGAATTCAGGGCCCCCTCCCCCACCGGGGAGCTGTTTTTT. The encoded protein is CASRKEFRAPSPTGELFF.

The CDR3 DNA reads TGTGCCAGCAATCCTTTGGGGGGAGGGCAGCAGCCCCAGCATTTT. Protein sequence: CASNPLGGGQQPQHF. This sequence joins TRBV6-1 and TRBJ1-5, with D possibly being TRBD1 (5 bases). With 7 bases removed from V and 7 bases from J, the gap between germline ends came to 20 bases. This CDR3 has 15 residues. The V gene's germline CDR1 is MNHNS and CDR2 SASEGT.